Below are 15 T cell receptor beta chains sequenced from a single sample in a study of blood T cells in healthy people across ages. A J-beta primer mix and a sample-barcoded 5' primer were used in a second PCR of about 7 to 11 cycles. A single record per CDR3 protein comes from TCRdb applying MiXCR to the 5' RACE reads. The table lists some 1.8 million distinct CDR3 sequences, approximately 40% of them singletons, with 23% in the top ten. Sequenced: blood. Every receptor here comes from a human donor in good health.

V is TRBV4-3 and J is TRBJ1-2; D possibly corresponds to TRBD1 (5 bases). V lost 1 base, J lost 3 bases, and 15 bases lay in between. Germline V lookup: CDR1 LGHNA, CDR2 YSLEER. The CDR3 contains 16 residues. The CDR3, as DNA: TGCGCCAGCAGCCAAGCTCAGGGTTTTGTTTACTATGGCTACACCTTC. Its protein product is CASSQAQGFVYYGYTF.

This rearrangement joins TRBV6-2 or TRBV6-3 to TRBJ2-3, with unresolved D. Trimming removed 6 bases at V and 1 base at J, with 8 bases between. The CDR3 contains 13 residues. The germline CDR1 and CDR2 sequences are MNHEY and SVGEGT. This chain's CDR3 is CASRESRTDTQYF. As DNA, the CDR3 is TGTGCCAGCAGGGAGTCTCGCACAGATACGCAGTATTTT.

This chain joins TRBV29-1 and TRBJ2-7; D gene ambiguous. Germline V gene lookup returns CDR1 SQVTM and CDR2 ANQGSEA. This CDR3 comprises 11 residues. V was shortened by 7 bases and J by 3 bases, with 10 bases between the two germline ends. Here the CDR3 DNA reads TGCAGCGCAAACGTGAACTACGAGCAGTACTTC. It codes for CSANVNYEQYF.

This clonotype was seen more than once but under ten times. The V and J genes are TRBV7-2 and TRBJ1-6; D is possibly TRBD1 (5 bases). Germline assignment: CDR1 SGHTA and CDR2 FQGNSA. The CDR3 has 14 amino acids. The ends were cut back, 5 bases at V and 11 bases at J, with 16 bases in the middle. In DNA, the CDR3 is TGTGCCAGCAGCGCCGGAAACTTCAGGGCACCCCTCCACTTT. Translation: CASSAGNFRAPLHF.

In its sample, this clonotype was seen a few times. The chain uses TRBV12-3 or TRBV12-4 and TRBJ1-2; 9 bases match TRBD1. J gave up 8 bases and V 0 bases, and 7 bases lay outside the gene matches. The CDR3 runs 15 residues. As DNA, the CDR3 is TGTGCCAGCAGTTTAGCGCCGGGACAGGGAAGAGGCTACACCTTC. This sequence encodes CASSLAPGQGRGYTF.

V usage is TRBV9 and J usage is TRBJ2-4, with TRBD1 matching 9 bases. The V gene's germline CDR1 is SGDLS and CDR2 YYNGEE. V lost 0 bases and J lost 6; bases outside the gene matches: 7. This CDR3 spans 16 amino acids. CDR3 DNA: TGTGCCAGCAGCGTAGACGGGACAGGGACTGGAAACATTCAGTACTTC. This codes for CASSVDGTGTGNIQYF. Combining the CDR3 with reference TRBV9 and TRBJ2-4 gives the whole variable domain DSGVTQTPKHLITATGQRVTLRCSPRSGDLSVYWYQQSLDQGLQFLIQYYNGEERAKGNILERFSAQQFPDLHSELNLSSLELGDSALYFCASSVDGTGTGNIQYFGAGTRLSVL.

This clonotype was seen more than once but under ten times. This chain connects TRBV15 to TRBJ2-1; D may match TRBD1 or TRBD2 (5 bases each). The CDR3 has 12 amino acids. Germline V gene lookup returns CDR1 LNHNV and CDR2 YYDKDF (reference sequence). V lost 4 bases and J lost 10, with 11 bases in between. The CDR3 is CATSKSRGEQFF. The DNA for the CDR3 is TGTGCCACCAGCAAATCGAGGGGAGAGCAGTTCTTC.

The CDR3, as DNA: TGCGCCAGCAGCCAAGATGTCAGAAACCAAGAGACCCAGTACTTC. As protein: CASSQDVRNQETQYF. The chain recombines TRBV4-3 with TRBJ2-5; D is uncertain. This CDR3 contains 15 residues. Germline V CDR1 and CDR2: LGHNA, YSLEER. The V and J ends lost 0 bases and 0 bases respectively, with 8 bases between them.

The CDR3 here is CASSPTGWNQPQHF. The CDR3 bases are TGCGCCAGCAGCCCGACAGGGTGGAATCAGCCCCAGCATTTT. This rearrangement joins TRBV5-1 to TRBJ1-5, with TRBD1 matching over 7 bases. V trimming: 4 bases; J trimming: 4 bases; junction bases outside the gene matches: 5. Germline assignment: CDR1 SGHRS and CDR2 YFSETQ. The CDR3 length is 14 residues.

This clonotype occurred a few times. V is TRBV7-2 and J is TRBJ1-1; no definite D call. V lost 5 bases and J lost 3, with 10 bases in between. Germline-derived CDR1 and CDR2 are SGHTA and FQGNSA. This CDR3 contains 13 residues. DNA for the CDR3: TGTGCCAGCAGCCAAATCGGGTACACTGAAGCTTTCTTT. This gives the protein CASSQIGYTEAFF.

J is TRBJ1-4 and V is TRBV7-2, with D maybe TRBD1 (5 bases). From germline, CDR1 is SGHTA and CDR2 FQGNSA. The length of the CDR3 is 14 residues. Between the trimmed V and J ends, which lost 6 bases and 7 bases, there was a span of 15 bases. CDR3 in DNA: TGTGCCAGCAGTTCCTGGGGGGGGGTTGAAAAACTGTTTTTT. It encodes CASSSWGGVEKLFF.

CDR3 sequence reads: CASSPSGQAWTEAFF. The CDR3 DNA sequence: TGCGCCAGCAGCCCCTCTGGACAGGCTTGGACTGAAGCTTTCTTT. This chain connects TRBV4-3 to TRBJ1-1, with 7 bases fitting TRBD1. Unmatched junction bases numbered 10, after V lost 4 bases and J lost 5 bases. This CDR3 has 15 residues. CDR1 is LGHNA and CDR2 is YSLEER in the germline V gene.

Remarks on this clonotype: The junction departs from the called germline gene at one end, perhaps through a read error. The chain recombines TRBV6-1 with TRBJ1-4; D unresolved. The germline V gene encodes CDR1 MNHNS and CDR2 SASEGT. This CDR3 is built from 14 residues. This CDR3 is CVSSDQAVGEKLFF. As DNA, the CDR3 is TGTGTCAGCAGTGATCAGGCCGTAGGTGAAAAACTGTTTTTT.

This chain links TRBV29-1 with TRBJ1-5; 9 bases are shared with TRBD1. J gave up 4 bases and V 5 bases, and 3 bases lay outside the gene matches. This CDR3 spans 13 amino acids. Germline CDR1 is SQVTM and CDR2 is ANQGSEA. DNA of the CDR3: TGCAGCGTTTCGACAGGGGGTAATCAGCCCCAGCATTTT. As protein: CSVSTGGNQPQHF.

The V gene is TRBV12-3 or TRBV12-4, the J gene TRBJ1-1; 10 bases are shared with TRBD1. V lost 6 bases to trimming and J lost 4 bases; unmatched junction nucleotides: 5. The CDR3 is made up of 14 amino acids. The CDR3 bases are TGTGCCAGCAGCTGGGGGGACAGGGGCACTGAAGCTTTCTTT. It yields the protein CASSWGDRGTEAFF.